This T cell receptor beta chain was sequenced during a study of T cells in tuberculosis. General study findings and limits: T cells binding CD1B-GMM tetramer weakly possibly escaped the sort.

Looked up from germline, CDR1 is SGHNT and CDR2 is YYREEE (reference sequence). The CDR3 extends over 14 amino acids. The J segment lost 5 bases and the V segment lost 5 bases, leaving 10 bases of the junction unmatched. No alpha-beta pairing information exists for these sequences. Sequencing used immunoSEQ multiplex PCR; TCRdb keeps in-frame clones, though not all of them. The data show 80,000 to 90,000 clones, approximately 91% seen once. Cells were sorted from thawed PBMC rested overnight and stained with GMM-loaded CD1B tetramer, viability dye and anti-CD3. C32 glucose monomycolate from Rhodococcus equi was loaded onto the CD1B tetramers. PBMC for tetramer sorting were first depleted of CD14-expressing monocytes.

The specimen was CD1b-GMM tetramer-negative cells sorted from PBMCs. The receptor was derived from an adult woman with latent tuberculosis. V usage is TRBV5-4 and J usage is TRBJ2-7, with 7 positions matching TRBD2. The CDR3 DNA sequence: TGTGCCAGCAGTTCGGCCCAGGGAGGGAACGAGCAGTACTTC. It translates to CASSSAQGGNEQYF.